This record covers a single T cell receptor (beta chain). Antigen specificity is unknown. Three pembrolizumab responders had their TCRs sequenced. The data were produced by immunoSEQ multiplex PCR, yet TCRdb's version contains in-frame clones alone and is incomplete. The sample yields about 130,000 clones, more than 70% seen once. The sample comes from a study of PD-1 blockade in mismatch repair-deficient tumors. Study results and limitations: After pembrolizumab, tumor-resident clones rose rapidly, then generally contracted before radiologic responses.

The CDR3 runs to 17 residues. Germline V gives CDR1 MNHNS, CDR2 SASEGT. Trimming removed 4 bases from V and 3 bases from J; junction bases left unmatched: 9. The sequencing here drew on peripheral blood, taken approximately 70 weeks after starting pembrolizumab. This receptor was identified in an adult with mismatch repair-deficient cancer. The chain links TRBV6-1 to TRBJ2-2; 9 bases match TRBD2. The CDR3 region is CASSVFSGSSDTGELFF. The CDR3 DNA follows: TGTGCCAGCAGTGTATTTAGCGGGAGTTCGGACACCGGGGAGCTGTTTTTT.